This entry concerns a single T cell receptor (beta chain). Antigen unknown. Only in-frame clones appear in the TCRdb table, and some are missing; sequencing was by immunoSEQ multiplex PCR. Of tens of thousands of clones listed, more than 75% are singletons. The sample originates from a study of T cell responses to AZD1222 COVID-19 vaccine. Study context: Pooling of second doses given at about 4 or about 12 weeks was done. The study's findings and limits: Of the AZD1222 recipients, only six were seropositive at baseline.

The sample in question was peripheral blood, obtained on day 0 of AZD1222 vaccination. This TCR was sampled from an adult in good health.

This CDR3 reads CASSQTRAPAANEKLFF. In DNA form, the CDR3 reads TGCGCCAGCAGCCAGACGAGAGCGCCGGCGGCTAATGAAAAACTGTTTTTT. The chain joins TRBV4-1 to TRBJ1-4; D gene ambiguous. V was clipped by 3 bases and J by 3 bases, with 17 bases between them. Per germline, CDR1 MGHRA and CDR2 YSYEKL. CDR3 length: 17 amino acids.